This T cell receptor (beta chain) was identified during a study of human T cells and chemical hapten exposure. Overall study: An area of 2 cm by about 2.2 cm on upper inner arm skin received 2% DPC for sensitization. The patients, most of them female, presented with alopecia areata, totalis or universalis. Regarding the study as a whole: Having alopecia, donors may respond immunologically unlike healthy people.

Time point here: pre-sensitization, week 0. Treatment denoted: therapeutic diphenylcyclopropenone sensitization with weekly scalp DPC. Individual cDNA molecules in this library carried unique molecular identifiers. TCRdb passed the RACE reads through MiXCR, listing each CDR3 protein once. The data hold 200,000 to 300,000 distinct CDR3 sequences, with approximately 8.6% observed a single time. Deletions cut 1 base from V and 6 bases from J, with 10 bases between. This CDR3 contains 14 residues. Germline V gene lookup returns CDR1 SGHAT and CDR2 FQDESV (reference sequence). As to this clonotype: Its target is not known.

Sequenced here: whole blood, sampled in connection with sensitization to the hapten diphenylcyclopropenone (DPC). V gene TRBV11-1 combines with J gene TRBJ2-1, with D uncertain. The receptor was isolated from a woman aged 40-49 years with alopecia areata. Some clones in this sample may be carry-over from other donors' samples. DNA of the CDR3: TGTGCCAGCAGCTTAGACTACTCTAGCAATGAGCAGTTCTTC. Translation gives CASSLDYSSNEQFF.